The next 30 T cell receptor beta chains were all read from a single sample in a study of spatial heterogeneity in lung cancer. TCRdb processed the 5' RACE reads anew with MiXCR; each CDR3 protein has one entry. The data show some 55,000 distinct CDR3 sequences, nearly 6.5% seen once. Time point of the sample: sample taken at primary tumor resection. The material was PBMCs, obtained at surgery. These receptors were obtained from a female donor with early-stage non-small cell lung cancer.

This clonotype was detected ten times or more. The chain is built from TRBV7-9 and TRBJ1-2, with D possibly being TRBD1 (6 bases). The CDR3 has 13 residues. CDR1 and CDR2 from the germline V gene are SEHNR and FQNEAQ (reference sequence). Trimming took off 5 bases at V and 2 bases at J, with 9 bases between the two ends. The chain's CDR3 is CASSRGQNYGYTF. In nucleotides, the CDR3 is TGTGCCAGCAGCCGTGGACAGAACTATGGCTACACCTTC.

This clonotype was seen only a few times. This could be a read error, since a much larger clone is one nucleotide away. The genes are TRBV5-1 and TRBJ2-7, with D perhaps matching TRBD2 (5 bases). The germline V gene encodes CDR1 SGHRS and CDR2 YFSETQ. This CDR3 is built from 17 residues. V was clipped by 3 bases and J by 3 bases, with 22 bases between them. Here the CDR3 reads CASSSRERERTDYEQYF. The CDR3 DNA reads TGCGCCAGCAGCTCCCGGGAACGTGAGCGGACGGACTACGAGCAGTACTTC.

This clonotype was detected ten times or more. The chain joins TRBV28 to TRBJ1-2; no reliable D call. Per the germline V gene, CDR1 is MDHEN and CDR2 is SYDVKM. V lost 8 bases to trimming and J lost 1 base, with 11 bases between them. This CDR3 has 13 amino acids. In DNA, the CDR3 is TGTGCCAGCGATTCGGGGATTAACTATGGCTACACCTTC. Translation gives CASDSGINYGYTF.

This clonotype was recorded at least ten times. The genes are TRBV20-1 and TRBJ2-3, with 10 bases lining up with TRBD2. CDR1 and CDR2 (germline): DFQATT, SNEGSKA (reference sequence). V was clipped by 0 bases and J by 9 bases; unmatched bases: 9. The CDR3 runs to 15 residues. The CDR3 DNA reads as TGCAGTGCTAGAGATTTGCCTAGCGGGGGAATAACGCAGTATTTT. This translates into CSARDLPSGGITQYF.

This clonotype has only a few counts. The chain has TRBV20-1 and TRBJ1-1; weak D call: TRBD1 (6 bases). The CDR3 is 15 amino acids. Germline-derived CDR1 and CDR2 are DFQATT and SNEGSKA (reference sequence). V was clipped by 1 base and J by 0 bases, with 12 bases between them. The CDR3 loop is CSARVPRGMNTEAFF. For the CDR3, the DNA is TGCAGTGCTAGAGTTCCGAGGGGGATGAACACTGAAGCTTTCTTT.

This clonotype has ten or more counts. The chain uses TRBV27 and TRBJ1-2; the D is unclear. Germline V gene lookup returns CDR1 MNHEY and CDR2 SMNVEV (reference sequence). The CDR3 has 13 residues. Trimming shortened V by 4 bases and J by 2 bases, and 8 bases separated the two germline ends. CDR3 coding DNA: TGTGCCAGCAGTTGGACCCCGAACTATGGCTACACCTTC. Its translation: CASSWTPNYGYTF.

This clonotype showed up many times. The chain recombines TRBV20-1 with TRBJ2-3; TRBD2 aligns across 10 bases. CDR1 is DFQATT, CDR2 SNEGSKA, per germline (reference sequence). There are 15 residues in the CDR3. The junction had 6 bases not matched to a gene; V was cut back by 4 bases and J by 2 bases. The CDR3: CSAKPSGRNTDTQYF. The CDR3 DNA reads as TGCAGTGCTAAGCCTAGCGGGAGAAACACAGATACGCAGTATTTT.

The chain couples TRBV28 to TRBJ2-2, with D tentatively TRBD1 (6 bases). The CDR3 contains 13 residues. Germline values: CDR1 MDHEN, CDR2 SYDVKM. Trimming took 6 bases from V and 4 from J, leaving 9 bases between them. In DNA, the CDR3 is TGTGCCAGCAGACACAGGGTCACCGGGGAGCTGTTTTTT. Its protein product is CASRHRVTGELFF.

There are many counts of this clonotype. The chain combines TRBV9 with TRBJ2-1; 11 nucleotides agree with TRBD2. This CDR3 has 15 residues. With V trimmed by 4 bases and J by 5 bases, 5 bases remained unmatched. Germline V gene lookup returns CDR1 SGDLS and CDR2 YYNGEE. Here the CDR3 reads CASSLLAGGDNEQFF. The CDR3, as DNA: TGTGCCAGCAGCTTGCTAGCGGGGGGCGACAATGAGCAGTTCTTC.

This clonotype has more than one count but fewer than ten. The junction and the germline gene differ at one end; a read error may be behind it. The rearrangement uses TRBV7-7 and TRBJ1-1, with D unresolved. Germline V gene data show CDR1 as SSHAT and CDR2 as FNYEAQ (reference sequence). This CDR3 spans 16 amino acids. This chain's CDR3 is CASSLAHDKKNTEAFF. The DNA for the CDR3 is TGTGCTAGCAGCTTAGCGCATGATAAAAAGAACACTGAAGCTTTCTTT.

This clonotype was picked up many times. V usage is TRBV3-1 and J usage is TRBJ1-2; D remains unclear. Germline CDR1 LGHDT, CDR2 YNNKEL (reference sequence). The V end was cut by 0 bases, the J end by 8 bases, with 13 bases between. The length of the CDR3 is 14 residues. CDR3 sequence: CASSQDLLSGGYTF. CDR3 bases: TGTGCCAGCAGCCAAGATCTATTGTCTGGAGGCTACACCTTC.

This clonotype was seen a handful of times. J is TRBJ2-7 and V is TRBV20-1; TRBD1 agrees at 8 bases. This CDR3 region has 14 residues. The germline gives CDR1 DFQATT, CDR2 SNEGSKA (reference sequence). The junction had 5 bases not matched to a gene; V was cut back by 3 bases and J by 1 base. Written as DNA, the CDR3 is TGCAGTGCTAGTAAAGGACAGGGTTCCTACGAGCAGTACGTC. Translation: CSASKGQGSYEQYV.

This clonotype was seen repeatedly, ten times or more. This chain links TRBV6-5 with TRBJ1-5; possible D gene TRBD1, 5 bases. The V end lost 8 bases, the J end lost 0 bases, and 8 bases lay between the germline ends. Per the germline V gene, CDR1 is MNHEY and CDR2 is SVGAGI. The length of the CDR3 is 13 residues. As DNA, the CDR3 is TGTGCCAGCGGGGGGAGTAGCAATCAGCCCCAGCATTTT. As protein: CASGGSSNQPQHF.

This clonotype was observed at least ten times. J is TRBJ2-7 and V is TRBV18; tentatively, D is TRBD1 (6 bases). Germline CDR1 reads KGHSH; CDR2 reads LQKENI. This CDR3 has 14 amino acids. Deletions cut 4 bases from V and 2 bases from J, with 12 bases between. This chain's CDR3 is CASSLQDSPYEQYF. The CDR3, as DNA: TGTGCCAGCTCACTCCAGGACAGCCCCTACGAGCAGTACTTC.

Ten or more counts support this clonotype. This chain joins TRBV29-1 and TRBJ2-7, with TRBD2 matching over 9 bases. In germline, CDR1 is SQVTM, CDR2 ANQGSEA. The CDR3 consists of 14 residues. V lost 3 bases, J lost 4 bases, and 7 bases stayed unmatched. The CDR3 is CSVDRGGEEYEQYV. Here the CDR3 DNA reads TGCAGCGTTGATCGCGGGGGGGAAGAATACGAGCAGTACGTC.

This clonotype was observed at least ten times. The chain combines TRBV20-1 with TRBJ2-2, with a weak D call TRBD2 (5 bases). V lost 7 bases and J 6 bases, leaving 9 bases between the germline ends. Germline-derived CDR1 and CDR2 are DFQATT and SNEGSKA (reference sequence). The CDR3 is 11 residues long. CDR3 nucleotide sequence: TGCAGTGGCCGAGGGTCCGGGGAGCTGTTTTTT. The encoded protein is CSGRGSGELFF.

In its sample, this clonotype was seen many times. V usage is TRBV15 and J usage is TRBJ1-3; 9 bases agree with TRBD1. Trimming cost V 0 bases and J 4 bases; bases outside gene matches: 13. Germline CDR1 LNHNV, CDR2 YYDKDF (reference sequence). CDR3 length equals 19 residues. The CDR3 spells CATSREWFSRTGVGNTIYF. CDR3 coding DNA: TGTGCCACCAGCAGAGAATGGTTTAGTAGGACAGGGGTCGGAAACACCATATATTTT. Supplemented by reference TRBV15 and TRBJ1-3, the full variable domain reads DAMVIQNPRYQVTQFGKPVTLSCSQTLNHNVMYWYQQKSSQAPKLLFHYYDKDFNNEADTPDNFQSRRPNTSFCFLDIRSPGLGDTAMYLCATSREWFSRTGVGNTIYFGEGSWLTVV.

In this sample, this clonotype turned up many times. The J gene is TRBJ1-5, the V gene TRBV28, with a possible D match to TRBD1 (6 bases). Germline CDR1 reads MDHEN; CDR2 reads SYDVKM. The V end was cut by 5 bases, the J end by 4 bases, with 18 bases between. CDR3 size: 16 residues. This CDR3 is CASSPRGGAQNQPQHF. The CDR3, as DNA: TGTGCCAGCAGTCCCCGGGGGGGGGCCCAAAATCAGCCCCAGCATTTT. Variable domain in full (rest from reference TRBV28 and TRBJ1-5): DVKVTQSSRYLVKRTGEKVFLECVQDMDHENMFWYRQDPGLGLRLIYFSYDVKMKEKGDIPEGYSVSREKKERFSLILESASTNQTSMYLCASSPRGGAQNQPQHFGDGTRLSIL.

Many counts were recorded for this clonotype. The gene calls are TRBV5-1 and TRBJ2-7; D is possibly TRBD1 (6 bases). The germline V gene encodes CDR1 SGHRS and CDR2 YFSETQ. The CDR3 loop spans 15 amino acids. Between the trimmed V and J ends, which lost 0 bases and 3 bases, there was a span of 13 bases. The CDR3 spells CASSLGQDPIYEQYV. The CDR3 DNA reads TGCGCCAGCAGCTTGGGACAGGATCCTATCTACGAGCAGTACGTC.

Ten or more counts support this clonotype. This chain joins TRBV20-1 and TRBJ2-1, with 8 bases that match TRBD2. The germline CDR1 and CDR2 sequences are DFQATT and SNEGSKA (reference sequence). The CDR3 is 13 residues long. After removal of 7 bases from V and 6 bases from J, the junction contained 8 bases not matched to a gene. The CDR3 reads CSGGREALNEQFF. In nucleotides, the CDR3 is TGCAGTGGTGGGCGGGAGGCCCTCAATGAGCAGTTCTTC.

The chain combines TRBV6-2 or TRBV6-3 with TRBJ2-1; 14 bases match TRBD2. The junction had 7 bases not matched to a gene; V was cut back by 0 bases and J by 0 bases. The germline V gene encodes CDR1 MNHEY and CDR2 SVGEGT. CDR3 size: 20 residues. The CDR3 reads CASSYSYLGTSGSSYNEQFF. The CDR3 DNA sequence: TGTGCCAGCAGTTACTCATATCTCGGGACTAGCGGGAGCTCCTACAATGAGCAGTTCTTC.

This clonotype turned up a few times. The genes are TRBV19 and TRBJ2-1, with TRBD2 matching over 7 bases. The CDR3 has 14 residues. From germline, CDR1 is LNHDA and CDR2 SQIVND (reference sequence). With V trimmed by 6 bases and J by 6 bases, 8 bases remained unmatched. Here the CDR3 DNA reads TGTGCCAGTAGCGAGCGGGATCCGGGCAATGAGCAGTTCTTC. Amino acid sequence: CASSERDPGNEQFF. Full variable domain (missing parts from reference TRBV19 and TRBJ2-1): DGGITQSPKYLFRKEGQNVTLSCEQNLNHDAMYWYRQDPGQGLRLIYYSQIVNDFQKGDIAEGYSVSREKKESFPLTVTSAQKNPTAFYLCASSERDPGNEQFFGPGTRLTVL.

This clonotype was recorded many times. This sequence joins TRBV5-1 and TRBJ2-5; 9 bases are shared with TRBD1. CDR1 SGHRS and CDR2 YFSETQ come from the germline V gene. The CDR3 extends over 14 amino acids. Trimming at V came to 7 bases and at J to 3 bases, leaving 7 bases not matched to a gene. CDR3 region: CASGTGTPEETQYF. The CDR3 DNA sequence: TGCGCCAGCGGGACAGGGACCCCGGAAGAGACCCAGTACTTC.

This clonotype was seen many times. The chain couples TRBV19 to TRBJ2-1; D perhaps matches TRBD2 (6 bases). The CDR3 contains 16 residues. The germline V gene encodes CDR1 LNHDA and CDR2 SQIVND (reference sequence). V was trimmed by 5 bases and J by 7 bases, leaving 21 bases between them. The CDR3 region is CASSEGRAGRRNEQFF. DNA for the CDR3: TGTGCCAGTAGTGAGGGCCGGGCGGGGCGTCGGAATGAGCAGTTCTTC.

The sample holds many counts of this clonotype. V gene TRBV9 combines with J gene TRBJ2-1; D is possibly TRBD1 (6 bases). V was shortened by 1 base and J by 9 bases, with 11 bases between the two germline ends. CDR1 and CDR2 (germline): SGDLS, YYNGEE. This CDR3 contains 13 residues. CDR3 loop: CASSVQIQGEQFF. For the CDR3, the DNA is TGTGCCAGCAGCGTACAGATACAGGGTGAGCAGTTCTTC.

DNA of the CDR3: TGTGCCAGCAGCTTAGGGACCGAGCAGTACGTC. Its translation is CASSLGTEQYV. The genes are TRBV11-2 and TRBJ2-7; no clear D gene. The germline gives CDR1 SGHAT, CDR2 FQNNGV. V was pared by 1 base and J by 6 bases, with 4 bases between. The CDR3 runs 11 residues.

This clonotype was found a few times. The rearrangement joins TRBV20-1 to TRBJ2-3, with TRBD2 matching over 8 bases. The CDR3 sequence is 13 residues long. Germline assignment: CDR1 DFQATT and CDR2 SNEGSKA (reference sequence). V lost 3 bases and J lost 2; bases outside the gene matches: 1. The CDR3 coding sequence is TGCAGTGCTAGCGGGGGGGTCACAGATACGCAGTATTTT. As protein: CSASGGVTDTQYF.

V and J are TRBV20-1 and TRBJ1-3; the match to TRBD1 covers 9 bases. Germline V gene data show CDR1 as DFQATT and CDR2 as SNEGSKA (reference sequence). The CDR3 is 16 amino acids. The ends lost 2 bases at V and 0 bases at J; junction bases unmatched: 5. CDR3 sequence (DNA): TGCAGTGCTAGATATAACAGGGGGCCCTCTGGAAACACCATATATTTT. Translation: CSARYNRGPSGNTIYF.

The gene calls are TRBV12-3 or TRBV12-4 and TRBJ2-2; D call uncertain. The CDR3 runs 16 residues. V dropped 1 base and J dropped 1 base, with 10 bases sitting between them. The CDR3 sequence is CASSLGRRQNTGELFF. CDR3 bases: TGTGCCAGCAGTTTAGGACGGAGACAGAACACCGGGGAGCTGTTTTTT.

The sample holds many counts of this clonotype. V gene TRBV12-3 or TRBV12-4 combines with J gene TRBJ1-5; the D gene is possibly TRBD1 (5 bases). V was cut by 5 bases and J by 0 bases, with 11 bases left in between. The CDR3 consists of 15 residues. DNA for the CDR3: TGTGCCAGCAGTGTGGACATTCCTAGCAATCAGCCCCAGCATTTT. The encoded protein is CASSVDIPSNQPQHF.